These T cell receptor beta chains were read from a single sample in a study of T cells after yellow fever vaccination. TCRdb itself ran the 5' RACE reads through MiXCR, one entry per CDR3 protein. The data hold more than 300,000 distinct CDR3 sequences, with around 7% observed a single time. This specimen was PBMCs, taken roughly 45 days after the first yellow fever vaccination. The receptors derive from a man between 18 and 29 years old who received the YFV17D yellow fever vaccine. Each CDR3 is given with its conserved first and last residue. The order of the fields is clone size, J gene, V gene, D gene, CDR3 DNA, CDR3 protein. The D gene is left open where the match is weak. For some rows the clone size is stated as once, few or many, or as a class when expanded; others skip it.

many TRBJ2-5 TRBV20-1 TRBD2 TGCAGTGCTAGAAGGGATCGGACTAGCGCCGGTAACGGGACCCAGTACTTC CSARRDRTSAGNGTQYF
few TRBJ1-2 TRBV18 NA TGTGCCAGCTCTCGACAGCACGGCTACACCTTC CASSRQHGYTF
few TRBJ2-3 TRBV7-9 NA TGTGCTTCAGGCCGCACAGATACGCAGTATTTT CASGRTDTQYF
NA TRBJ1-2 TRBV19 NA TGTGCCAGTAGTATATTAGGGCGATGGTCCGGGATCTATGGCTACACCTTC CASSILGRWSGIYGYTF
few TRBJ2-7 TRBV18 NA TGTGCCAGCTCACCACCGGGAGAAGACGAGCAGTACTTC CASSPPGEDEQYF
NA TRBJ2-2 TRBV5-1 TRBD1 TGCGCCAGCAGCTTCGGACAGGGGGCGGTGAACACCGGGGAGCTGTTTTTT CASSFGQGAVNTGELFF
few TRBJ2-2 TRBV11-2 NA TGTGCCAGCAGCTTAGAAGTGCGGGGTAGGACCGGGGAGCTGTTTTTT CASSLEVRGRTGELFF
many TRBJ2-6 TRBV7-2 TRBD1 TGTGCCAGCAGCTTAGGACAGGGCAACGTCCTGACTTTC CASSLGQGNVLTF
many TRBJ2-2 TRBV20-1 NA TGCAGTGCCCTAGTTCCTAACACCGGGGAGCTGTTTTTT CSALVPNTGELFF
few TRBJ2-1 TRBV7-3 NA TGTGCCAGCAGCGTGGGGGGGCCGGTTGGGGCGAGTGAGCAGTTCTTC CASSVGGPVGASEQFF
few TRBJ1-1 TRBV9 TRBD1 TGTGCCAGCAGCGTAGATGCAGGGGGTACTGAAGCTTTCTTT CASSVDAGGTEAFF
NA TRBJ2-3 TRBV7-3 NA TGTGCCAGCAGCTTAGGTCCCAGCGCAGATACGCAGTATTTT CASSLGPSADTQYF
NA TRBJ2-7 TRBV6-2/TRBV6-3 NA TGTGCCAGCGGGACTCGGGACACTGGCTACGAGCAGTACTTC CASGTRDTGYEQYF
NA TRBJ1-4 TRBV6-5 NA TGTGCCAGCAGTTACTCGATCAGGGGCAAGCGACTGTTTTTT CASSYSIRGKRLFF
many TRBJ2-3 TRBV6-5 NA TGTGCCAGCAGTTACTCACCCTCGGGGGAGACAGATACGCAGTATTTT CASSYSPSGETDTQYF
few TRBJ1-1 TRBV5-5 TRBD1 TGTGCCAGCAGCCAGGGGGCGATGAACACTGAAGCTTTCTTT CASSQGAMNTEAFF
NA TRBJ1-2 TRBV7-2 TRBD1 TGTGCCAGCAGCTTCGAGGTGACAGGGGGCTATGGCTACACCTTC CASSFEVTGGYGYTF
few TRBJ1-1 TRBV20-1 NA TGCAGTGCTAGAGATGAGGGTGTGAACACTGAAGCTTTCTTT CSARDEGVNTEAFF
few TRBJ1-1 TRBV5-1 NA TGCGCCAGCAGCTTCCGGTTAGGGAACACTGAAGCTTTCTTT CASSFRLGNTEAFF
many TRBJ1-1 TRBV5-4 NA TGTGCCAGCAGCCGTCCTTTTTTAAAACAGGGTACTGAAGCTTTCTTT CASSRPFLKQGTEAFF
NA TRBJ1-1 TRBV29-1 TRBD1 TGCAGCCCCCAGGGCATCCAGGGGGCACGCACTGAAGCTTTCTTT CSPQGIQGARTEAFF
few TRBJ1-6 TRBV7-9 NA TGTGCCAGCAGCTTAGCGACGGGGCCGGGCTCACCCCTCCACTTT CASSLATGPGSPLHF